Presented here are 32 T cell receptor beta chains from one specimen sequenced in a study of T-cell reconstitution after alpha-beta-depleted transplantation in children. The authors prepared the TCRbeta library with unique molecular identifiers. TCRdb reprocessed the PCR reads with MiXCR, giving one entry per CDR3 protein. The top ten hold 4.5% to 6% of the sample, which has approximately 420,000 distinct CDR3 sequences, roughly 11% seen once. Sequenced here: PBMCs from the stem cell graft donor, sampled from the stem cell graft. The receptors stem from a human donor who donated a stem cell graft to a child with acute myeloid leukemia.

This clonotype was counted at least ten times. The chain has TRBV4-2 and TRBJ2-4; 9 bases align to TRBD1. The CDR3 is 16 amino acids. Germline-derived CDR1 and CDR2 are LGHNA and YNFKEQ. Trimming cost V 5 bases and J 9 bases; bases outside gene matches: 14. CDR3 loop: CASSLSRDRAASIQYF. In nucleotides, the CDR3 is TGTGCCAGCAGCTTAAGCCGGGACAGGGCGGCCAGCATTCAGTACTTC.

This clonotype showed up just a few times. The V and J genes are TRBV3-1 and TRBJ1-3; 10 bases map to TRBD1. Germline values: CDR1 LGHDT, CDR2 YNNKEL (reference sequence). The length of the CDR3 is 18 residues. V lost 6 bases to trimming and J lost 4 bases; unmatched junction nucleotides: 15. The CDR3 here is CASSPDRGQKLMGNTIYF. The CDR3 DNA reads TGTGCCAGCAGTCCTGACAGGGGGCAAAAATTAATGGGAAACACCATATATTTT.

This clonotype has a handful of counts. The rearrangement joins TRBV6-5 to TRBJ1-4, with TRBD1 matching over 7 bases. CDR3 length: 16 amino acids. Germline-derived CDR1 and CDR2 are MNHEY and SVGAGI. V shed 2 bases and J 6 bases; nucleotides not matched to a gene: 9. Here the CDR3 reads CASSYGNQGGDEKLFF. The CDR3, as DNA: TGTGCCAGCAGTTACGGGAACCAGGGGGGAGATGAAAAACTGTTTTTT.

This clonotype was picked up a small number of times. CDR3 sequence reads: CSASQQGLQPQHF. The CDR3 nucleotides read TGCAGTGCTAGCCAACAGGGGCTTCAGCCCCAGCATTTT. The rearrangement links TRBV20-1 to TRBJ1-5; 7 bases are a match to TRBD1. Trimming removed 3 bases from V and 6 bases from J; junction bases left unmatched: 5. This CDR3 has 13 amino acids. CDR1 is DFQATT and CDR2 is SNEGSKA in the germline V gene (reference sequence).

This clonotype showed up many times. The V call is TRBV20-1, the J call TRBJ2-1, with D hard to call. Germline lookup yields CDR1 DFQATT and CDR2 SNEGSKA (reference sequence). V was pared by 6 bases and J by 5 bases, with 11 bases between. The length of the CDR3 is 12 residues. The CDR3 reads CSAEWLDNEQFF. CDR3 bases: TGCAGTGCGGAGTGGTTGGACAATGAGCAGTTCTTC.

This clonotype has a handful of counts. J is TRBJ2-1 and V is TRBV6-2 or TRBV6-3, with a tentative D call TRBD2 (6 bases). Germline assignment: CDR1 MNHEY and CDR2 SVGEGT. The CDR3 consists of 14 residues. Trimming removed 5 bases at V and 7 bases at J, with 15 bases between. CDR3 loop: CASSESRDFNEQFF. The DNA for the CDR3 is TGTGCCAGCAGTGAGTCTCGGGACTTTAATGAGCAGTTCTTC.

This clonotype was seen repeatedly, ten times or more. The chain recombines TRBV6-2 or TRBV6-3 with TRBJ2-5; tentatively, D is TRBD2 (5 bases). Germline loops: CDR1 MNHEY, CDR2 SVGEGT. V was clipped by 0 bases and J by 5 bases, with 16 bases between them. The CDR3 extends over 16 amino acids. The CDR3 sequence: CASSYSSRTPRETQYF. In DNA form, the CDR3 reads TGTGCCAGCAGTTACTCGAGCAGGACTCCACGGGAGACCCAGTACTTC.

This clonotype was detected many times. This rearrangement joins TRBV6-1 to TRBJ1-3; maybe TRBD1 (6 bases). The CDR3 spans 15 residues. Looked up from germline, CDR1 is MNHNS and CDR2 is SASEGT. V lost 6 bases to trimming and J lost 4 bases, with 16 bases between them. CDR3 nucleotides: TGTGCCAGCAGCCGCGACAGGAATGAAGGAAACACCATATATTTT. Its protein is CASSRDRNEGNTIYF.

This clonotype was counted a few times. The chain is built from TRBV5-1 and TRBJ2-3, with 7 nucleotides matching TRBD1. The CDR3 totals 17 residues. Germline V gene data show CDR1 as SGHRS and CDR2 as YFSETQ. V shed 5 bases and J 1 base; nucleotides not matched to a gene: 13. The CDR3: CASSSPPPGQRTDTQYF. DNA for the CDR3: TGCGCCAGCAGTTCCCCACCACCGGGACAGCGCACAGATACGCAGTATTTT.

This chain uses TRBV12-3 or TRBV12-4 with TRBJ1-2; no reliable D call. V shed 5 bases and J shed 8 bases, with 12 bases lying between them. CDR3 length: 12 residues. CDR3 sequence reads: CASSPDSLGYTF. In DNA form, the CDR3 reads TGTGCCAGCAGTCCCGACTCCCTCGGCTACACCTTC.

This clonotype was seen at least ten times. The gene calls are TRBV29-1 and TRBJ2-1; D remains ambiguous. Trimming shortened V by 4 bases and J by 7 bases, and 20 bases separated the two germline ends. The CDR3 has 15 residues. CDR1 SQVTM and CDR2 ANQGSEA come from the germline V gene. The CDR3 coding sequence is TGCAGCGTTGGGAAAGCTTGGTTGGATGGAAATGAGCAGTTCTTC. Translating gives CSVGKAWLDGNEQFF.

This clonotype has more than one count but fewer than ten. The chain joins TRBV20-1 to TRBJ2-1; 12 positions match TRBD2. The V gene end was trimmed by 3 bases and the J gene end by 4 bases; junction bases not matched to a gene: 4. From germline, CDR1 is DFQATT and CDR2 SNEGSKA (reference sequence). The CDR3 is 15 amino acids. As DNA, the CDR3 is TGCAGTGCTAGGGCCCTAGCGGGAGGGTACAATGAGCAGTTCTTC. This gives the protein CSARALAGGYNEQFF.

The J gene is TRBJ2-1, the V gene TRBV5-6; 7 nucleotides match TRBD1. The CDR3 loop spans 16 amino acids. The junction had 15 bases not matched to a gene; V was cut back by 4 bases and J by 8 bases. Germline lookup yields CDR1 SGHDT and CDR2 YYEEEE. The CDR3 protein is CASSRTDRVGIDEQFF. The CDR3 DNA sequence: TGTGCCAGCAGCCGGACTGACAGGGTAGGCATCGATGAGCAGTTCTTC.

V is TRBV25-1 and J is TRBJ2-5; possibly TRBD2 for D (6 bases). The CDR3 consists of 17 residues. Per germline, CDR1 MGHDK and CDR2 SYGVNS. V lost 6 bases and J lost 2, with 22 bases in between. This CDR3 reads CASSSQRVWRDQETQYF. CDR3 DNA sequence: TGTGCCAGCAGCTCGCAAAGGGTCTGGCGGGATCAAGAGACCCAGTACTTC.

Only a few counts were recorded for this clonotype. The rearrangement links TRBV19 to TRBJ2-3; possibly TRBD1 for D (6 bases). The CDR3 runs 15 residues. Germline V CDR1 and CDR2: LNHDA, SQIVND (reference sequence). The ends were cut back, 6 bases at V and 6 bases at J, with 19 bases in the middle. CDR3 bases: TGTGCCAGTAGCCGATTCCCGGGACACTCGGATACGCAGTATTTT. It yields the protein CASSRFPGHSDTQYF.

In this sample, this clonotype turned up a few times. This chain connects TRBV20-1 to TRBJ1-4; weak D call: TRBD1 (5 bases). The CDR3 is 13 residues long. Germline CDR1 is DFQATT and CDR2 is SNEGSKA (reference sequence). The CDR3 spells CSALGTGTEKLFF. DNA of the CDR3: TGCAGCGCCTTGGGAACGGGGACCGAAAAACTGTTTTTT.

CDR3 amino acids: CASSLGTSGGRSTDTQYF. CDR3 DNA sequence: TGCGCCAGCAGCTTGGGGACTAGCGGGGGCCGAAGCACAGATACGCAGTATTTT. The rearrangement uses TRBV5-1 and TRBJ2-3; 13 bases are shared with TRBD2. Looked up from germline, CDR1 is SGHRS and CDR2 is YFSETQ. The CDR3 sequence is 18 residues long. V shed 0 bases and J 0 bases; nucleotides not matched to a gene: 4.

This clonotype was seen a handful of times. The rearrangement joins TRBV9 to TRBJ2-3; the D gene is possibly TRBD1 (5 bases). Trimming removed 0 bases at V and 7 bases at J, with 15 bases between. The CDR3 is made up of 15 amino acids. CDR1 is SGDLS, CDR2 YYNGEE, per germline. Here the CDR3 reads CASSVEGERWNTQYF. The CDR3 bases are TGTGCCAGCAGCGTAGAAGGGGAAAGGTGGAATACGCAGTATTTT.

The gene calls are TRBV20-1 and TRBJ2-1; 15 bases are a match to TRBD2. Germline CDR1 reads DFQATT; CDR2 reads SNEGSKA (reference sequence). Germline trimming cut 6 bases from V and 9 bases from J; bases unmatched to any gene: 9. This CDR3 has 15 amino acids. DNA for the CDR3: TGCAGTGCCCCCCGGACTAGCGGGAGGGCCAGTGAGCAGTTCTTC. It is translated as CSAPRTSGRASEQFF.

This clonotype has only a few counts. The V call is TRBV18, the J call TRBJ1-5; 9 nucleotides align to TRBD1. V lost 6 bases and J lost 3; bases outside the gene matches: 6. The length of the CDR3 is 15 residues. The germline CDR1 and CDR2 sequences are KGHSH and LQKENI. CDR3: CASSLGTGYNQPQHF. As DNA, the CDR3 is TGTGCCAGCTCGCTCGGGACAGGGTACAATCAGCCCCAGCATTTT.

This clonotype appeared a few times. The DNA of the CDR3 is TGTGCCACCAGCAGAGATCTTGGAGAGACCCAGTACTTC. Amino acid sequence: CATSRDLGETQYF. The V and J genes are TRBV15 and TRBJ2-5, with D hard to call. Germline lookup yields CDR1 LNHNV and CDR2 YYDKDF (reference sequence). CDR3 size: 13 residues. Between the trimmed V and J ends, which lost 0 bases and 4 bases, there was a span of 6 bases.

This clonotype was detected ten times or more. The genes are TRBV7-2 and TRBJ2-1, with TRBD2 identical over 10 bases. The germline V gene has CDR1 SGHTA and CDR2 FQGNSA. The CDR3 covers 16 residues. Unmatched junction bases numbered 9, after V lost 5 bases and J lost 5 bases. CDR3 nucleotide sequence: TGTGCCAGCAGCCGGAGGGGTACTAGCGGGGACAATGAGCAGTTCTTC. Translated, it gives CASSRRGTSGDNEQFF.

This clonotype occurred many times. The genes are TRBV5-1 and TRBJ2-1; no definite D call. The CDR3 loop spans 14 amino acids. Germline CDR1 and CDR2: SGHRS and YFSETQ. Deletions cut 4 bases from V and 8 bases from J, with 16 bases between. This CDR3 reads CASSQSFVKDEQFF. Here the CDR3 DNA reads TGCGCCAGCAGCCAGTCGTTTGTTAAGGATGAGCAGTTCTTC.

The CDR3 spells CASSERGPAQPQHF. The CDR3 bases are TGTGCCAGCAGTGAACGGGGGCCCGCACAGCCCCAGCATTTT. The chain links TRBV25-1 to TRBJ1-5, with D possibly matching TRBD1 (6 bases). Germline V gives CDR1 MGHDK, CDR2 SYGVNS. The CDR3 is made up of 14 amino acids. Trimming left V 2 bases short and J 7 bases short, with 12 bases between.

The sample holds a few counts of this clonotype. This chain connects TRBV7-8 to TRBJ1-1; D is unclear. The V gene's germline CDR1 is SGHVS and CDR2 FQNEAQ. CDR3 length equals 12 residues. The V and J ends lost 7 bases and 8 bases respectively, with 14 bases between them. The CDR3 DNA is TGTGCCAGCACTCCGATCGGCTGGGAAGCTTTCTTT. Its translation is CASTPIGWEAFF.

Ten or more counts support this clonotype. The chain couples TRBV25-1 to TRBJ1-1; D may be TRBD1 (5 bases). The CDR3 contains 14 residues. Looked up from germline, CDR1 is MGHDK and CDR2 is SYGVNS. The germline V and J ends were trimmed by 6 bases and 6 bases, with 17 bases remaining between them. The CDR3, as DNA: TGTGCCAGCAGCTCCTCTTGGGGGGTTGCTGAAGCTTTCTTT. Protein product: CASSSSWGVAEAFF.

The chain joins TRBV7-2 to TRBJ2-1; 8 positions agree with TRBD2. Germline loops: CDR1 SGHTA, CDR2 FQGNSA. The trim removed 3 bases at V and 6 bases at J, leaving 4 bases unmatched. The CDR3 covers 14 residues. The CDR3 region is CASSLSGRPNEQFF. For the CDR3, the DNA is TGTGCCAGCAGCTTGAGCGGGAGACCCAATGAGCAGTTCTTC.

This clonotype was found many times. V gene TRBV29-1 combines with J gene TRBJ2-1; TRBD2 might be the D (6 bases). Germline V gene lookup returns CDR1 SQVTM and CDR2 ANQGSEA. The CDR3 covers 12 residues. The ends were cut back, 5 bases at V and 4 bases at J, with 9 bases in the middle. The CDR3 sequence is CSVLEGYNEQFF. The DNA for the CDR3 is TGCAGCGTTCTGGAGGGTTACAATGAGCAGTTCTTC.

This clonotype has just a few counts. J is TRBJ1-4 and V is TRBV6-1; no clear D. Germline values: CDR1 MNHNS, CDR2 SASEGT. Trimming removed 6 bases at V and 8 bases at J, with 16 bases between. This CDR3 has 14 amino acids. CDR3 in amino acids: CASSTREKREKLFF. CDR3 DNA sequence: TGTGCCAGCAGCACCCGGGAAAAGCGAGAAAAACTGTTTTTT.

The V call is TRBV20-1, the J call TRBJ2-7, with D tentatively TRBD2 (6 bases). CDR3 length equals 12 residues. Trimming removed 3 bases at V and 6 bases at J, with 12 bases between. Germline values: CDR1 DFQATT, CDR2 SNEGSKA (reference sequence). Written as DNA, the CDR3 is TGCAGTGCTAGGCCAAGGGGAGGCGAGCAGTACGTC. It translates to CSARPRGGEQYV.

This clonotype occurred a few times. This chain joins TRBV12-3 or TRBV12-4 and TRBJ2-1; D possibly corresponds to TRBD1 (5 bases). The V end lost 5 bases, the J end lost 0 bases, and 11 bases lay between the germline ends. There are 15 residues in the CDR3. Written as DNA, the CDR3 is TGTGCCAGCAGTGCGACAGTTAGCTCCTACAATGAGCAGTTCTTC. Translated, it gives CASSATVSSYNEQFF.

The rearrangement uses TRBV7-8 and TRBJ2-1; 9 bases agree with TRBD2. The CDR3 has 16 amino acids. Germline lookup yields CDR1 SGHVS and CDR2 FQNEAQ. J lost 6 bases, V lost 6 bases, and 12 bases had no gene match. This chain's CDR3 is CASRPGVGGGANEQFF. The CDR3 bases are TGTGCCAGCAGGCCCGGAGTGGGCGGGGGGGCCAATGAGCAGTTCTTC.